Presented here are 9 T cell receptor beta chains from one specimen sequenced in a study of shared clonotypes between healthy human individuals. Some clones are missing from TCRdb's copy, which holds only in-frame ones; the method was immunoSEQ multiplex PCR. Altogether some 2,500,000 clones are present, roughly 93% being singletons, with the ten largest covering 0.35% to 0.45%. The specimen was naive CD4+ T cells from PBMCs. Subset: CD45RA+ positively selected. Source of these receptors: a man between 18 and 35 years old in good health. Some clones in this sample may be carry-over from other donors' samples.

The gene calls are TRBV15 and TRBJ2-7; 9 bases fit TRBD1. CDR3 length: 15 residues. Germline V CDR1 and CDR2: LNHNV, YYDKDF (reference sequence). The ends lost 5 bases at V and 3 bases at J; junction bases unmatched: 8. CDR3 amino acids: CATSLDRGRIYEQYF. The CDR3 region has the DNA TGTGCCACCAGCCTTGACAGGGGGAGAATCTACGAGCAGTACTTC.

The J gene is TRBJ1-2, the V gene TRBV28; 7 bases fit TRBD1. After removal of 5 bases from V and 4 bases from J, the junction contained 13 bases not matched to a gene. Germline assignment: CDR1 MDHEN and CDR2 SYDVKM. The CDR3 runs 16 residues. The CDR3 DNA is TGTGCCAGCAGTCAGACCCTGACCCGGGACAGCTATGGCTACACCTTC. This encodes CASSQTLTRDSYGYTF.

The chain links TRBV5-4 to TRBJ2-5; 9 nucleotides line up with TRBD2. Trimming took 4 bases from V and 4 from J; bases not matched to a gene: 11. The CDR3 runs to 16 residues. Looked up from germline, CDR1 is SGHNT and CDR2 is YYREEE (reference sequence). CDR3 in DNA: TGTGCCAGCAGCCCCACGGGCGGGAGGGCCCCAGAGACCCAGTACTTC. It specifies CASSPTGGRAPETQYF.

The rearrangement uses TRBV15 and TRBJ2-7; D ambiguous. The CDR3 loop spans 14 amino acids. V was clipped by 1 base and J by 3 bases, with 10 bases between them. Germline V gene data show CDR1 as LNHNV and CDR2 as YYDKDF (reference sequence). The CDR3 DNA reads as TGTGCCACCAGCAGAGTTGGAACAAGCTACGAGCAGTACTTC. This translates into CATSRVGTSYEQYF.

The genes are TRBV5-1 and TRBJ1-3, with D possibly matching TRBD1 (5 bases). The V end lost 0 bases, the J end lost 0 bases, and 10 bases lay between the germline ends. CDR1 is SGHRS and CDR2 is YFSETQ in the germline V gene. The CDR3 is 16 residues long. The chain's CDR3 is CASSLGQTTSGNTIYF. DNA for the CDR3: TGCGCCAGCAGCTTGGGACAGACCACCTCTGGAAACACCATATATTTT.

V gene TRBV5-1 combines with J gene TRBJ2-1, with a weak D call TRBD2 (6 bases). The V end was cut by 4 bases, the J end by 5 bases, with 13 bases between. This CDR3 is built from 14 residues. CDR1 SGHRS and CDR2 YFSETQ come from the germline V gene. The DNA for the CDR3 is TGCGCCAGCAGCCTTGCGGACTACCACAATGAGCAGTTCTTC. This encodes CASSLADYHNEQFF.

This clone was seen only once. At one of its ends the junction is not consistent with the germline gene, which may arise from a read error. This rearrangement joins TRBV7-3 to TRBJ2-3; TRBD2 matches at 15 bases. CDR3 size: 16 residues. Per germline, CDR1 SGHTA and CDR2 FQGTGA. The CDR3 nucleotides are TGTGCCAGCAGCCTAACGGGACTAGCGGGAGGAGGTACGCAGTATTTT. Its translation is CASSLTGLAGGGTQYF.

This chain uses TRBV5-6 with TRBJ2-1, with unresolved D. V was pared by 3 bases and J by 3 bases, with 7 bases between. The CDR3 runs 13 residues. Germline CDR1 reads SGHDT; CDR2 reads YYEEEE. The CDR3 here is CASSSTYYNEQFF. As DNA, the CDR3 is TGTGCCAGCAGCTCTACCTACTACAATGAGCAGTTCTTC. The whole variable domain, remainder taken from reference TRBV5-6 and TRBJ2-1, is DAGVTQSPTHLIKTRGQQVTLRCSPKSGHDTVSWYQQALGQGPQFIFQYYEEEERQRGNFPDRFSGHQFPNYSSELNVNALLLGDSALYLCASSSTYYNEQFFGPGTRLTVL.

The V and J genes are TRBV30 and TRBJ2-7; a possible D gene is TRBD1 (5 bases). CDR3 length: 19 amino acids. Trimming left V 0 bases short and J 1 base short, with 25 bases between. CDR1 and CDR2 from the germline V gene are GTSNPN and SVGIG (reference sequence). CDR3 in DNA: TGTGCCTGGAGTGTACGAAGAATACAGGTAGCTCTTCGTTCCTACGAGCAGTACTTC. It encodes CAWSVRRIQVALRSYEQYF.